These 11 T cell receptor beta chains were sequenced from one sample in a study of blood T cell repertoires in COVID-19. TCRdb keeps only in-frame clones here, not all; method: immunoSEQ multiplex PCR. In the table there are around 370,000 clones, about 90% of which are singletons. Material: peripheral blood. The receptors shown here come from a woman aged 18-29 years who had recovered from COVID-19.

As DNA, the CDR3 is TGTGCCACCAGCCGAGCGGGAGAGGGTCACAATGAGCAGTTCTTC. It codes for CATSRAGEGHNEQFF. This chain links TRBV15 with TRBJ2-1, with 8 bases that match TRBD2. Germline-derived CDR1 and CDR2 are LNHNV and YYDKDF (reference sequence). V shed 5 bases, J shed 5 bases, and the junction held 8 bases outside the gene matches. The CDR3 extends over 15 amino acids.

The CDR3 spells CASASGVSYEQYV. The CDR3, as DNA: TGTGCCTCCGCTAGCGGAGTTTCCTACGAGCAGTACGTC. The chain combines TRBV11-2 with TRBJ2-7; TRBD2 matches 7 bases. This CDR3 comprises 13 residues. CDR1 is SGHAT, CDR2 FQNNGV, per germline. J was trimmed by 1 base and V by 11 bases; bases with no gene match: 8.

The chain carries TRBV12-3 or TRBV12-4 and TRBJ1-1, with 9 bases aligning to TRBD1. The CDR3 runs 13 residues. V shed 6 bases and J 1 base; nucleotides not matched to a gene: 0. The CDR3 loop reads CASRGQGNTEAFF. The CDR3, as DNA: TGTGCCAGCAGGGGACAGGGGAACACTGAAGCTTTCTTT.

Concerning this clone itself: Other nucleotide sequences from this sample produce the same CDR3. V and J are TRBV18 and TRBJ1-3; D is perhaps TRBD1 (6 bases). V dropped 2 bases and J dropped 0 bases, with 11 bases sitting between them. The CDR3 totals 16 residues. Germline V gives CDR1 KGHSH, CDR2 LQKENI. The CDR3 here is CASSPGQGSSGNTIYF. The CDR3 nucleotides read TGTGCCAGCTCACCAGGGCAGGGGTCCTCTGGAAACACCATATATTTT.

The chain recombines TRBV19 with TRBJ1-1; no firm D call. Germline V gives CDR1 LNHDA, CDR2 SQIVND (reference sequence). The CDR3 contains 14 residues. Trimming stripped 1 base from V and 1 base from J, with 7 bases between. CDR3 sequence (DNA): TGTGCCAGTAGTATAGCTACTAAGAACACTGAAGCTTTCTTT. Its protein is CASSIATKNTEAFF. Combining the CDR3 with reference TRBV19 and TRBJ1-1 gives the whole variable domain DGGITQSPKYLFRKEGQNVTLSCEQNLNHDAMYWYRQDPGQGLRLIYYSQIVNDFQKGDIAEGYSVSREKKESFPLTVTSAQKNPTAFYLCASSIATKNTEAFFGQGTRLTVV.

The chain carries TRBV4-3 and TRBJ2-5; tentatively, D is TRBD2 (5 bases). This CDR3 region has 14 residues. Trimming took off 1 base at V and 4 bases at J, with 10 bases between the two ends. The germline V gene has CDR1 LGHNA and CDR2 YSLEER. CDR3 amino acids: CASSQGAGLETQYF. The CDR3 DNA follows: TGCGCCAGCAGCCAAGGGGCGGGTTTAGAGACCCAGTACTTC.

The chain links TRBV5-1 to TRBJ1-2; 10 nucleotides align to TRBD1. Germline loops: CDR1 SGHRS, CDR2 YFSETQ. CDR3 length: 16 amino acids. With V trimmed by 4 bases and J by 4 bases, 10 bases remained unmatched. The chain's CDR3 is CASSPLTGGEGYGYTF. Written as DNA, the CDR3 is TGCGCCAGCAGCCCCTTGACAGGGGGCGAGGGCTATGGCTACACCTTC.

This chain joins TRBV7-2 and TRBJ2-3; D call uncertain. The CDR3 covers 13 residues. The V gene's germline CDR1 is SGHTA and CDR2 FQGNSA. V lost 5 bases and J lost 6, with 12 bases in between. DNA for the CDR3: TGTGCCAGCAGCCCTAGTCTCTCGGATACGCAGTATTTT. Protein product: CASSPSLSDTQYF.

The chain links TRBV7-2 to TRBJ2-6; unclear D gene. CDR3 length: 16 residues. Germline V CDR1 and CDR2: SGHTA, FQGNSA. V was trimmed by 1 base and J by 0 bases, leaving 7 bases between them. The CDR3: CASSLVRVSGANVLTF. The CDR3 nucleotides are TGTGCCAGCAGCTTAGTCCGGGTCTCTGGGGCCAACGTCCTGACTTTC.

The chain combines TRBV5-1 with TRBJ2-5; D not certain. Trimming removed 3 bases at V and 5 bases at J, with 8 bases between. The CDR3 spans 12 residues. Per germline, CDR1 SGHRS and CDR2 YFSETQ. CDR3: CASSSFGETQYF. The CDR3 bases are TGCGCCAGCAGCTCATTCGGGGAGACCCAGTACTTC.

The chain couples TRBV5-1 to TRBJ2-1, with D possibly TRBD2 on 6 matching bases. With 2 bases removed from V and 0 bases from J, the gap between germline ends came to 12 bases. Germline lookup yields CDR1 SGHRS and CDR2 YFSETQ. This CDR3 comprises 16 residues. The CDR3 coding sequence is TGCGCCAGCAGCTTACATGGGGGGTCCTCCTACAATGAGCAGTTCTTC. As protein: CASSLHGGSSYNEQFF.